This is a list of T cell receptor beta chains from one sample in a study of identical twins. Using its own MiXCR run on the 5' RACE reads, TCRdb lists one record per CDR3 protein. The sample consists of 450,000 to 500,000 distinct CDR3 sequences, about 13% of them appearing once. This sample was shared with a second study, whose subject was yellow fever vaccine responses in identical twins.

The sequenced sample consisted of CD4+ T cells sorted from blood. These receptor sequences come from a woman in her late teens or twenties in good health. The CDR3 runs from the conserved cysteine through the conserved F or W. D genes are given only for firm matches. Clone size is shown for a subset of rows, as once, few, many or a class of expanded clone.

clone_size j_call d_call v_call cdr3_length cdr3_nt cdr3_aa
. TRBJ2-5 TRBD1 TRBV14 16 TGTGCCAGCAGCCAATTGGGACAGGGACGTCGGGAGACCCAGTACTTC CASSQLGQGRRETQYF
few TRBJ2-3 . TRBV6-1 17 TGTGCCAGCAGTAGGGGTGAAGTTCGGGGGACGGCATCTACGCAGTATTTT CASSRGEVRGTASTQYF
. TRBJ1-1 . TRBV7-9 15 TGTGCCAGCAGCGCCCGGAGAGAGACGAACACTGAAGCTTTCTTT CASSARRETNTEAFF
. TRBJ2-7 TRBD1 TRBV20-1 15 TGCAGTGCTAGAGATCCGGGACAGGGGGCTGGCGAGCAGTACTTC CSARDPGQGAGEQYF
few TRBJ2-7 TRBD1 TRBV12-3/TRBV12-4 14 TGTGCCAGCGGAAACCGGGACAGAGCCTACGAGCAGTACTTC CASGNRDRAYEQYF
few TRBJ2-5 . TRBV5-1 14 TGCGCCAGCTACACGGGGAGGGGGCGAGAGACCCAGTACTTC CASYTGRGRETQYF
few TRBJ2-7 . TRBV28 13 TGTGCCAGCAGTCAAGACATAGGCGGCGAGCAGTACTTC CASSQDIGGEQYF
many TRBJ2-1 . TRBV5-1 16 TGCGCCAGCAGCTTGGGGGGGCAAAGCTCCTACAATGAGCAGTTCTTC CASSLGGQSSYNEQFF
. TRBJ2-7 . TRBV21-1 17 TGTGCCAGCACCATAAAGGGTCCCGGGACAGGCCTCTACGAGCAGTACTTC CASTIKGPGTGLYEQYF
many TRBJ2-7 . TRBV12-3/TRBV12-4 13 TGTGCCAGCAGTTTTGGGTCCACTTACGAGCAGTACTTC CASSFGSTYEQYF
many TRBJ1-1 . TRBV5-1 14 TGCGCCAGCAGCTTGGCGGGGAGGATCGCTGAAGCTTTCTTT CASSLAGRIAEAFF
few TRBJ2-1 . TRBV4-2 20 TGTGCCAGCAGCCAACGGTGGGGCGACGCGGGGAGTTTTTCCTACAATGAGCAGTTCTTC CASSQRWGDAGSFSYNEQFF
. TRBJ2-5 . TRBV2 15 TGTGCCAGCAGGGCTACAGGGTCTCCTTGGGAGACCCAGTACTTC CASRATGSPWETQYF
. TRBJ1-1 . TRBV18 13 TGTGCCAGCTCAGGGGCAGGGAACACTGAAGCTTTCTTT CASSGAGNTEAFF
. TRBJ2-1 . TRBV5-1 14 TGCGCCAGCAGCCCCGGGGATAAGACCAATGAGCAGTTCTTC CASSPGDKTNEQFF
few TRBJ2-1 TRBD2 TRBV18 15 TGTGCCAGCTCACCCAGCGGACTAGGGGCCAATGAGCAGTTCTTC CASSPSGLGANEQFF
. TRBJ2-7 . TRBV21-1 16 TGTGCCAGCAGCAAATCCTGTGGGCAGGGGGCCTACGAGCAGTACTTC CASSKSCGQGAYEQYF
few TRBJ2-6 . TRBV7-6 17 TGTGCCAGCAGCTTACCGGGGGTACTCTCTGGGGCCAACGTCCTGACTTTC CASSLPGVLSGANVLTF
few TRBJ2-7 . TRBV11-2 13 TGTGCCAGCAGCTTAAATTGGTCCTACGAGCAGTACTTC CASSLNWSYEQYF
. TRBJ2-1 TRBD2 TRBV19 15 TGTGCCAGTAGGAAAACTAGCGGGGGGTCCAATGAGCAGTTCTTC CASRKTSGGSNEQFF
few TRBJ1-4 . TRBV20-1 13 TGCAGTGCCAGACAGCGATCTAATGAAAAACTGTTTTTT CSARQRSNEKLFF
. TRBJ2-3 TRBD2 TRBV20-1 17 TGCAGTGCTAGTGGTTTCTCGGCGGGAGGGACCACAGATACGCAGTATTTT CSASGFSAGGTTDTQYF
few TRBJ2-5 TRBD2 TRBV11-2 16 TGTGCCAGCAGCCCCGGGACTAGCGGAGTGGGGGAGACCCAGTACTTC CASSPGTSGVGETQYF
few TRBJ2-7 . TRBV20-1 13 TGCAGTGCTAGACCACAGGCCCGCTGGGAGCAGTACTTC CSARPQARWEQYF
few TRBJ1-4 . TRBV12-3/TRBV12-4 13 TGTGCCAGCAGTTTATTCGCCGGGGAAAAACTGTTTTTT CASSLFAGEKLFF
. TRBJ2-6 . TRBV7-2 11 TGTGCCAGCAGCACTAGTGGCGTCCCGACTTTC CASSTSGVPTF
many TRBJ2-1 TRBD2 TRBV29-1 14 TGCAGCGCACGACTAGCGAGTTTCTACAATGAGCAGTTCTTC CSARLASFYNEQFF
. TRBJ2-1 . TRBV5-1 17 TGCGCCAGCAGCTTTGGAATAGGGACACTATCCTACAATGAGCAGTTCTTC CASSFGIGTLSYNEQFF
. TRBJ1-3 TRBD1 TRBV28 18 TGTGCCAGCAGTTTACTACGGGACAGGCTGAGCTCTGGAAACACCATATATTTT CASSLLRDRLSSGNTIYF
. TRBJ2-3 . TRBV3-1 16 TGTGCCAGCAGCCAACTACAGGGTGGAGGCACAGATACGCAGTATTTT CASSQLQGGGTDTQYF
many TRBJ1-5 . TRBV7-8 15 TGTGCCAGCAGCTTAGCGGATGGGGGGCCTCAGCCCCAGCATTTT CASSLADGGPQPQHF
. TRBJ1-6 . TRBV20-1 14 TGCAGTGCTAGACGATCAGGGGTTGGTTCACCCCTCCACTTT CSARRSGVGSPLHF
. TRBJ2-2 . TRBV10-3 14 TGTGCCATCAGTGAGTCTCGAGGGAACGGGGAGCTGTTTTTT CAISESRGNGELFF
. TRBJ2-5 TRBD2 TRBV7-3 15 TGTGCCAGCAGCTTAATGGCGGGGGGGGGAGAGACCCAGTACTTC CASSLMAGGGETQYF
. TRBJ2-5 . TRBV25-1 15 TGTGCCAGCAGTTCAGACAGGCCCAGAGGGGAGACCCAGTACTTC CASSSDRPRGETQYF